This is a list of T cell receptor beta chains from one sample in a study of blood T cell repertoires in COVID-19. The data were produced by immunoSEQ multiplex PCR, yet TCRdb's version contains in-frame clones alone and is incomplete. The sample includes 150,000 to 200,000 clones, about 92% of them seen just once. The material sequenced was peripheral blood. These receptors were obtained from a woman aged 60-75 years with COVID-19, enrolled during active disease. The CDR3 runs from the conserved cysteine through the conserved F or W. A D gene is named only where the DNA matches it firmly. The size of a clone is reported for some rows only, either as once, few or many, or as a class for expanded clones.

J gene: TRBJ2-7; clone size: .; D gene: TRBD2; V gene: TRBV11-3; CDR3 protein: CASSLVGRDEQYF; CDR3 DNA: TGTGCCAGCAGCTTAGTCGGGAGGGACGAGCAGTACTTC
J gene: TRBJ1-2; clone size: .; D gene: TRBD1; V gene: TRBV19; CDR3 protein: CASSIRGQHTYGYTF; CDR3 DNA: TGTGCCAGTAGTATACGGGGACAGCATACCTATGGCTACACCTTC
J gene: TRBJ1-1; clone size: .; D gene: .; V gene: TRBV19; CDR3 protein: CASRRTGDTEAFF; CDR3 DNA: TGTGCCAGTAGGAGGACGGGGGACACTGAAGCTTTCTTT
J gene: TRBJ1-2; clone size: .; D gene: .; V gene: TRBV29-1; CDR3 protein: CSVGEINYGYTF; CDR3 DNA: TGCAGCGTCGGGGAGATCAACTATGGCTACACCTTC
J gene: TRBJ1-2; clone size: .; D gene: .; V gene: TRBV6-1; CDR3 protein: CASSENKLYGYTF; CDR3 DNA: TGTGCCAGCAGTGAAAATAAACTGTATGGCTACACCTTC
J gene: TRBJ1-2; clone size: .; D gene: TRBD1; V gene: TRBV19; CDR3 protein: CASIAPGDRGGYTF; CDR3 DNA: TGTGCCAGTATTGCGCCGGGGGACAGGGGTGGCTACACCTTC
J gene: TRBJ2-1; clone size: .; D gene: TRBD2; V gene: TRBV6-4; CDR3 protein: CASSEGTRMNEQFF; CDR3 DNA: TGTGCCAGCAGTGAAGGGACTAGAATGAATGAGCAGTTCTTC
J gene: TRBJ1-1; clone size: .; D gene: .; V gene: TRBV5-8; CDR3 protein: CASSLWREGTEAFF; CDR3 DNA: TGTGCCAGCAGCTTGTGGAGGGAGGGAACTGAAGCTTTCTTT
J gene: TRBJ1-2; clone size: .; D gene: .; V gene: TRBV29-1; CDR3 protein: CSTSSGGYTF; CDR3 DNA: TGCAGCACCTCTTCAGGTGGCTACACCTTC
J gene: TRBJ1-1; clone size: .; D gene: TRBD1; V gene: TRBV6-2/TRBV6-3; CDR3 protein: CASSQDGTGMNTEAFF; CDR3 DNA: TGTGCCAGCAGTCAAGATGGGACAGGGATGAACACTGAAGCTTTCTTT
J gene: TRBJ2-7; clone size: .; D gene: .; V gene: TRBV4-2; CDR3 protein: CASSQVGSGPSYEQYF; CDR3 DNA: TGTGCCAGCAGCCAAGTAGGGAGCGGACCCTCCTACGAGCAGTACTTC
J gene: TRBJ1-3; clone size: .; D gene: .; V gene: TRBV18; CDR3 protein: CASSPFGVGNTIYF; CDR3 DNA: TGTGCCAGCTCACCTTTTGGAGTTGGAAACACCATATATTTT
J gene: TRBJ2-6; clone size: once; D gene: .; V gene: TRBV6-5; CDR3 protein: CASSQRHIRANVLTF; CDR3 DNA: TGTGCCAGCAGTCAACGTCACATCCGGGCCAACGTCCTGACTTTC
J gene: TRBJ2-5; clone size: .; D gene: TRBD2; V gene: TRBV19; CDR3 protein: CASTAFPLAGGLWPETQYF; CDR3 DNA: TGTGCCAGTACCGCCTTTCCACTAGCGGGGGGGCTATGGCCAGAGACCCAGTACTTC
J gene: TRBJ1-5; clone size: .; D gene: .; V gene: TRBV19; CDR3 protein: CASMEGRYSSPQHF; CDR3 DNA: TGTGCCAGTATGGAGGGCAGGTACTCATCGCCCCAGCATTTT
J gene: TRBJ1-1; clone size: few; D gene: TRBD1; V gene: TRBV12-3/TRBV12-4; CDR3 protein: CASRLTWDSKAFF; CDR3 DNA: TGTGCCAGCCGGCTAACCTGGGACAGCAAAGCTTTCTTT
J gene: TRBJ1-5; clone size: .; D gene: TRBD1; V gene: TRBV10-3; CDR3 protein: CAIAGDRGSQHF; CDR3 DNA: TGTGCCATCGCGGGGGACAGGGGATCCCAGCATTTT
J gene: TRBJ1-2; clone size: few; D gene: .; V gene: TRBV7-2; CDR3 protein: CASSSRRRDGYTF; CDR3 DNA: TGTGCCAGCAGCTCAAGACGGAGGGATGGCTACACCTTC
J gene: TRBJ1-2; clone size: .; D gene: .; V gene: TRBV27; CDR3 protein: CAGSLRGALGYTF; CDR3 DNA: TGTGCCGGCAGTTTGCGGGGGGCGCTTGGCTACACCTTC
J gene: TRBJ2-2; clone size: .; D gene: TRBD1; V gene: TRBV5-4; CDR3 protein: CASSKDRAATGELFF; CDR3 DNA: TGTGCCAGCAGCAAGGACAGGGCGGCAACCGGGGAGCTGTTTTTT
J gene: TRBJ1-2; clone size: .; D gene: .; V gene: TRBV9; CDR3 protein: CASSVSPDTAYGYTF; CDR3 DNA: TGTGCCAGCAGCGTATCTCCCGACACCGCCTATGGCTACACCTTC
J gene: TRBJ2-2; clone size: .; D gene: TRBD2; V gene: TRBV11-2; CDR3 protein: CASSPGLAWRTGELFF; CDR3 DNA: TGTGCCAGCAGCCCAGGACTAGCTTGGCGCACCGGGGAGCTGTTTTTT
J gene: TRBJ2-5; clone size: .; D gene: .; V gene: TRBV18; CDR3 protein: CASSPLQQETQYF; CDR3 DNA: TGTGCCAGCTCACCACTGCAGCAAGAGACCCAGTACTTC
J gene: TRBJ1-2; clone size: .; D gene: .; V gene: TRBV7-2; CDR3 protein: CASSLGSTVYGYTF; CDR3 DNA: TGTGCCAGCAGCTTAGGTTCGACAGTCTATGGCTACACCTTC
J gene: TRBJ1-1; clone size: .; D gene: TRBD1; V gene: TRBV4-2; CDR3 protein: CASSQVDRDVTEAFF; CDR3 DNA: TGTGCCAGCAGCCAAGTTGACAGGGACGTCACTGAAGCTTTCTTT
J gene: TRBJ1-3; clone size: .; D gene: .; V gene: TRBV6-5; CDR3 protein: CASRASGNTIYF; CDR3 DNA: TGTGCCAGCAGAGCCTCTGGAAACACCATATATTTT
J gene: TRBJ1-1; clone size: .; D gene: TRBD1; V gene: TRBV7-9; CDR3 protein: CASSTSTGTGGFSTEAFF; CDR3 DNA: TGTGCCAGCAGCACAAGCACCGGGACAGGGGGCTTCAGCACTGAAGCTTTCTTT
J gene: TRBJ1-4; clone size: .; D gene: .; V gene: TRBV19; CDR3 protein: CASSIMSEKLFF; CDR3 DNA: TGTGCCAGTAGTATAATGAGTGAAAAACTGTTTTTT
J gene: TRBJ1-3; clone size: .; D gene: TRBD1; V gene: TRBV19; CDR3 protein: CASSITGALGTIYF; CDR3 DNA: TGTGCCAGTAGTATAACAGGGGCCTTAGGCACCATATATTTT
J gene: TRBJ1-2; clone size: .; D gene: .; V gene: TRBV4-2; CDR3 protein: CASSQGTGIGPLANYGYTF; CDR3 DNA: TGTGCCAGCAGCCAAGGAACAGGGATTGGTCCCCTAGCTAACTATGGCTACACCTTC
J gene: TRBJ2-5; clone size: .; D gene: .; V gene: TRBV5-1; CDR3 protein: CASSLEWGEETQYF; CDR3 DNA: TGCGCCAGCAGCTTGGAGTGGGGGGAAGAGACCCAGTACTTC
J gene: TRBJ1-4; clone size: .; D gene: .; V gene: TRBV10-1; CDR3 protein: CASLTETVPPASTNEKLFF; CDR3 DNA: TGCGCCAGCCTCACCGAGACAGTACCTCCTGCGTCAACTAATGAAAAACTGTTTTTT
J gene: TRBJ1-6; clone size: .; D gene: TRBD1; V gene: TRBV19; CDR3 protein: CASPPPMKGAVPYNSPLHF; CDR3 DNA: TGTGCCAGCCCTCCCCCTATGAAGGGGGCAGTACCCTATAATTCACCCCTCCACTTT
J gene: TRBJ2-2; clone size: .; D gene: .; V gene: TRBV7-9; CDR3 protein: CASSLGQTNTGELFF; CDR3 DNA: TGTGCCAGCAGCTTAGGCCAGACGAACACCGGGGAGCTGTTTTTT
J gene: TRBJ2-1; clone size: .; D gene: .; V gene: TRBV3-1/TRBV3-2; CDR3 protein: CASSQVYRELFF; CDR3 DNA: TGTGCCAGCAGCCAAGTTTACAGGGAGTTGTTCTTC
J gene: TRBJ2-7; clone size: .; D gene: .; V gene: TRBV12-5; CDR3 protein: CASGLVLIGGAPYEQYF; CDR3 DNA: TGTGCTAGTGGTTTGGTACTTATTGGCGGAGCGCCCTACGAGCAGTACTTC
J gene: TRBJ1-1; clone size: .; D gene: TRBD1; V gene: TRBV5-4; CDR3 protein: CASSQHQGGATEAFF; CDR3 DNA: TGTGCCAGCAGCCAACACCAGGGGGGAGCCACTGAAGCTTTCTTT
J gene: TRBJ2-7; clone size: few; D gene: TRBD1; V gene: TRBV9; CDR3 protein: CASSVGGQGKYEQYF; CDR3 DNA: TGTGCCAGCAGCGTAGGAGGACAGGGGAAATACGAGCAGTACTTC
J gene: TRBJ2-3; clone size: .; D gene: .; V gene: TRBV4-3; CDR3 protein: CASSHSGPGRDTQYF; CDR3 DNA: TGCGCCAGCAGCCATTCCGGGCCGGGGAGGGATACGCAGTATTTT
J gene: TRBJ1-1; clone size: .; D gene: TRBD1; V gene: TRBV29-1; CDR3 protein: CSARRQGGTEAFF; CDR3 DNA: TGCAGCGCGCGCAGACAGGGGGGTACTGAAGCTTTCTTT
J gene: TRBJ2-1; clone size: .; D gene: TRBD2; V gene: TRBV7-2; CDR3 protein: CASSRALAGGAYNEQFF; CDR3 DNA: TGTGCCAGCAGCCGGGCCCTAGCGGGGGGGGCTTACAATGAGCAGTTCTTC
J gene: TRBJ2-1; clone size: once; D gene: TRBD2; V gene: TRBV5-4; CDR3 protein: CASSLDGLAGINEQFF; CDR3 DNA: TGTGCCAGCAGCTTGGATGGCCTAGCGGGTATTAATGAGCAGTTCTTC